These 10 T cell receptor beta chains came from one sample sequenced in a study of T cells in Graves' hyperthyroidism and ophthalmopathy. Authors of the study amplified TCR beta CDR3 regions from RNA transcripts. The HTBI set primed first-round TCR CDR3 RT-PCR. MiXCR, run by TCRdb on the multiplex PCR reads, gives a single entry per CDR3 protein. This sample has some 560,000 distinct CDR3 sequences, with less than 20% found just once. Sequenced: blood. The receptors were sampled from a woman in her thirties with Graves' hyperthyroidism.

Ten or more counts support this clonotype. The chain carries TRBV19 and TRBJ2-7; either TRBD1 or TRBD2 may supply D (5 bases each). V lost 9 bases and J lost 3, with 15 bases in between. The CDR3 contains 13 residues. Per germline, CDR1 LNHDA and CDR2 SQIVND (reference sequence). CDR3 protein: CASSPGGGYEQYF. As DNA, the CDR3 is TGTGCCAGCAGCCCCGGTGGGGGCTACGAGCAGTACTTC.

This clonotype has more than one count but fewer than ten. The J gene is TRBJ1-2, the V gene TRBV5-1; D remains unclear. CDR3 length: 16 residues. V gave up 0 bases and J gave up 0 bases, with 12 bases separating them. CDR1 and CDR2 from the germline V gene are SGHRS and YFSETQ. The CDR3 sequence is CASSLVWGGTNYGYTF. The CDR3 DNA sequence: TGCGCCAGCAGCTTGGTCTGGGGAGGAACTAACTATGGCTACACCTTC.

The chain recombines TRBV5-6 with TRBJ2-1; 11 positions agree with TRBD2. The CDR3 totals 17 residues. The germline V gene has CDR1 SGHDT and CDR2 YYEEEE. Trimming cost V 1 base and J 3 bases; bases outside gene matches: 6. The CDR3 DNA reads as TGTGCCAGCAGCTTGAGGATGGGACTAGCGGTCTACAATGAGCAGTTCTTC. Amino acids: CASSLRMGLAVYNEQFF.

This clonotype was seen ten or more times. The DNA of the CDR3 is TGTGCCAGCAGTGAGGGTTATAGCAATCAGCCCCAGCATTTT. It encodes CASSEGYSNQPQHF. The chain carries TRBV6-1 and TRBJ1-5; no clear D gene. CDR3 length: 14 amino acids. V lost 3 bases and J lost 0, with 6 bases in between. CDR1 is MNHNS, CDR2 SASEGT, per germline.

This sequence joins TRBV30 and TRBJ1-2; D is perhaps TRBD1 (6 bases). Germline CDR1 and CDR2: GTSNPN and SVGIG (reference sequence). With 0 bases removed from V and 1 base from J, the gap between germline ends came to 9 bases. The CDR3 is 14 residues long. The chain's CDR3 is CAWSVGGINYGYTF. DNA of the CDR3: TGTGCCTGGAGTGTAGGGGGAATTAACTATGGCTACACCTTC.

This clonotype showed up many times. This rearrangement joins TRBV10-3 to TRBJ2-1, with TRBD1 as a possible D gene (5 bases). Germline V gene lookup returns CDR1 ENHRY and CDR2 SYGVKD. The CDR3 loop spans 14 amino acids. V was pared by 4 bases and J by 5 bases, with 12 bases between. The CDR3 region has the DNA TGTGCCATCAGTGCGCCAGGGAACCACAATGAGCAGTTCTTC. It translates to CAISAPGNHNEQFF.

A note on this clonotype: A much larger clone lies one base from this, so it may be a read error. The chain couples TRBV24-1 to TRBJ2-3; D might be TRBD1 or TRBD2, each matching 5 bases. The CDR3 loop spans 16 amino acids. The germline V gene encodes CDR1 KGHDR and CDR2 SFDVKD. V was shortened by 2 bases and J by 2 bases, with 13 bases between the two germline ends. The CDR3 DNA reads as TGTGCCACCAGTGATTCCAGGGACCACCTCACAGATACGCAGTATTTT. It encodes CATSDSRDHLTDTQYF.

This chain uses TRBV3-1 with TRBJ2-1, with D maybe TRBD2 (5 bases). The germline V and J ends were trimmed by 0 bases and 4 bases, with 13 bases remaining between them. The CDR3 totals 16 residues. The germline V gene encodes CDR1 LGHDT and CDR2 YNNKEL (reference sequence). The CDR3 DNA follows: TGTGCCAGCAGCCAAGAAGGGCGGGTCCGGTACAATGAGCAGTTCTTC. Translated, it gives CASSQEGRVRYNEQFF.

The table lists this clonotype with a few counts. The chain uses TRBV4-1 and TRBJ2-1, with a possible D match to TRBD2 (5 bases). The CDR3 sequence is 12 residues long. V lost 1 base and J lost 10, with 8 bases in between. CDR1 and CDR2 (germline): MGHRA, YSYEKL. CDR3 residues: CASSQGGAEQFF. Written as DNA, the CDR3 is TGCGCCAGCAGCCAAGGGGGAGCGGAGCAGTTCTTC.

In this sample, this clonotype turned up many times. The gene calls are TRBV5-1 and TRBJ2-1; TRBD1 agrees at 12 bases. The V and J ends lost 4 bases and 0 bases, in that order; junction bases with no gene match: 11. The CDR3 length is 19 residues. Per germline, CDR1 SGHRS and CDR2 YFSETQ. The CDR3 region is CASSPGTGGLMSSYNEQFF. CDR3 in DNA: TGCGCCAGCAGCCCTGGGACAGGGGGCCTCATGAGCTCCTACAATGAGCAGTTCTTC.